What follows describes a single TCR beta chain. A far more abundant clone sits one base away, making this likely a read error. The data originate from a study of prognosis after radiotherapy for stage I lung cancer. TCR beta CDR3 was amplified from genomic DNA by two-round multiplex PCR. Amplification in first-round PCR relied on primers specific to each TRBV and TRBJ gene. TCRdb passed the multiplex PCR reads through MiXCR, listing each CDR3 protein once. The repertoire holds 20,000 or so distinct CDR3 sequences, with about 42% as singletons. CDR3 size: 14 residues. CDR1 MRHNA and CDR2 SNTAGT come from the germline V gene. The trim removed 7 bases at V and 7 bases at J, leaving 10 bases unmatched.

Sequencing was performed on PBMCs, taken before or after stereotactic body radiation therapy (not recorded which). The J gene is TRBJ2-7, the V gene TRBV6-4; TRBD1 matches 10 bases. The origin of this receptor is a donor of 50 years or more with non-small cell lung cancer. The CDR3 nucleotides read TGTGCCAGCATTACCGCCGGGACAGGGGAAGAGCAGTACTTC. It specifies CASITAGTGEEQYF.